This TCR beta chain was captured in a study of T cell responses to AZD1222 COVID-19 vaccine. Remarks on this clone: Its matching antigen is unknown.

Germline CDR1 and CDR2: MNHEY and SVGAGI. V shed 7 bases and J shed 0 bases, with 16 bases lying between them. The CDR3 extends over 15 amino acids. Findings of the study overall: Without day 14 samples, only post-peak T cell repertoires were studied. Only a handful of individuals given AZD1222 were seropositive at baseline. Spike-specific TCR breadth and depth went up after people got two AZD1222 doses. Vaccine-related CD4 TCRs covered spike, predominating at 160-218 and 743-854.

The assay was immunoSEQ multiplex PCR, and TCRdb's table has in-frame clones only and misses some. The data show some 120,000 clones, around 93% seen once. The clonotype originates from an adult in good health. V and J are TRBV6-5 and TRBJ2-7; D is ambiguous. The sample in question was peripheral blood, obtained on day 0 of AZD1222 vaccination. The DNA for the CDR3 is TGTGCCAGCACCGGCCAACCTACGAGCTCCTACGAGCAGTACTTC. It encodes CASTGQPTSSYEQYF.